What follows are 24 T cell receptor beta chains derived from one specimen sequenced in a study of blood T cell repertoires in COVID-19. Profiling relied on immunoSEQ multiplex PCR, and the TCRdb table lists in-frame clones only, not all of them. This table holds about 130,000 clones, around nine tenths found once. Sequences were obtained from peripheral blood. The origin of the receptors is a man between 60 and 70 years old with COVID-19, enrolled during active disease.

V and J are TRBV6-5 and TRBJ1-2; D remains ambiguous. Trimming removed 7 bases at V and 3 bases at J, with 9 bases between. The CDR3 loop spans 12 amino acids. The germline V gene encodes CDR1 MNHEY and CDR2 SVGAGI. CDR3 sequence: CASNENHYGYTF. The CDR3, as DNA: TGTGCCAGCAACGAGAACCACTATGGCTACACCTTC.

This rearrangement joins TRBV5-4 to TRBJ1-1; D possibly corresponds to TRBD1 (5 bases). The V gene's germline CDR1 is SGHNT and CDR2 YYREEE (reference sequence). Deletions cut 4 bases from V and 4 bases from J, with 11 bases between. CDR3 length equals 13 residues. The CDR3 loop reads CASSDPTATEAFF. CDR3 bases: TGTGCCAGCAGCGACCCGACAGCCACTGAAGCTTTCTTT.

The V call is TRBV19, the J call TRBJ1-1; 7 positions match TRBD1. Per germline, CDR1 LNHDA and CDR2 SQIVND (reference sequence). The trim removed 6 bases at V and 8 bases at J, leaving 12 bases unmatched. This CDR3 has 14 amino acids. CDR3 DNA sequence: TGTGCCAGTAGGGAGAGGACAGGCGGACAAGAAGCTTTCTTT. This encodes CASRERTGGQEAFF.

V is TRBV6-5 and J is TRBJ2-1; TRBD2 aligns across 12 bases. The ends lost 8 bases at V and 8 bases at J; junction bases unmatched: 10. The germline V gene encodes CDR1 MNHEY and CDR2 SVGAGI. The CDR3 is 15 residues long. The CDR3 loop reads CASRGNLAGGHEQFF. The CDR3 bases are TGTGCCAGCCGAGGCAATCTAGCGGGGGGGCATGAGCAGTTCTTC.

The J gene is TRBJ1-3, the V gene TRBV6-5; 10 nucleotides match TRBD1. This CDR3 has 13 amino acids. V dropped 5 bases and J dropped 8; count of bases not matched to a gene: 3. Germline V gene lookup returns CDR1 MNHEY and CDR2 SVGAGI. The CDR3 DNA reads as TGTGCCAGCAGTCCGGACAGGGGGGACACCATATATTTT. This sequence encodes CASSPDRGDTIYF.

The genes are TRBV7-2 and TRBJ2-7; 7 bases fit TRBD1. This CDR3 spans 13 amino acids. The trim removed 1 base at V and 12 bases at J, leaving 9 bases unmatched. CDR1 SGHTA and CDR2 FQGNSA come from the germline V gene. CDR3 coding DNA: TGTGCCAGCAGCTTAGTTGGAGACAGGGAAGGGTACTTC. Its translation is CASSLVGDREGYF. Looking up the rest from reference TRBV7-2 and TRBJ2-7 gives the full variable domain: GAGVSQSPSNKVTEKGKDVELRCDPISGHTALYWYRQSLGQGLEFLIYFQGNSAPDKSGLPSDRFSAERTGGSVSTLTIQRTQQEDSAVYLCASSLVGDREGYFGPGTRLTVT.

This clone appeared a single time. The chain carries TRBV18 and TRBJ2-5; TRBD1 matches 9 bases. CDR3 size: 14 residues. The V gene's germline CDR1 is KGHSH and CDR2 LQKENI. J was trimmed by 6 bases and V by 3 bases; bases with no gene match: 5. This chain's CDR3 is CASSPDGQGKTQYF. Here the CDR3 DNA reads TGTGCCAGCTCACCTGACGGACAGGGGAAGACCCAGTACTTC.

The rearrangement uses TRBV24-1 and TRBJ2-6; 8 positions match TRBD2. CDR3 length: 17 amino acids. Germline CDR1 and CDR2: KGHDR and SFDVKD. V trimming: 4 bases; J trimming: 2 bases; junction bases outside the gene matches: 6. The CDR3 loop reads CATSDHDGGAGANVLTF. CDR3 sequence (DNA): TGTGCCACCAGTGACCACGACGGGGGGGCTGGGGCCAACGTCCTGACTTTC.

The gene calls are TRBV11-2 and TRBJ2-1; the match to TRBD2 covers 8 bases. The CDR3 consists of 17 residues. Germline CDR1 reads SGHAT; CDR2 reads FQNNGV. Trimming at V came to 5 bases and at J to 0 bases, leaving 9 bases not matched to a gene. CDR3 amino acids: CASSPGLAGGSYNEQFF. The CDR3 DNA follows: TGTGCCAGCAGCCCCGGCCTTGCGGGGGGCTCCTACAATGAGCAGTTCTTC.

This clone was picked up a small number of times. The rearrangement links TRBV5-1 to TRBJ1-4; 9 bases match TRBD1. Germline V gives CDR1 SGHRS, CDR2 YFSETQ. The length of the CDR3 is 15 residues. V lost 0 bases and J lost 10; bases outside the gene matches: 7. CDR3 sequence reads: CASSLAGGQGGKLFF. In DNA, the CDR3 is TGCGCCAGCAGCTTGGCCGGGGGACAGGGTGGAAAACTGTTTTTT.

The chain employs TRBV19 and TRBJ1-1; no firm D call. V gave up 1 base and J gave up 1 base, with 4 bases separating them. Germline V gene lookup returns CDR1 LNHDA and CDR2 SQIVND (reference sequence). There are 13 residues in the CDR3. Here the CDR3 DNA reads TGTGCCAGTAGTATAGGCGAGAACACTGAAGCTTTCTTT. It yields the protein CASSIGENTEAFF. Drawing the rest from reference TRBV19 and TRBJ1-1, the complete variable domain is DGGITQSPKYLFRKEGQNVTLSCEQNLNHDAMYWYRQDPGQGLRLIYYSQIVNDFQKGDIAEGYSVSREKKESFPLTVTSAQKNPTAFYLCASSIGENTEAFFGQGTRLTVV.

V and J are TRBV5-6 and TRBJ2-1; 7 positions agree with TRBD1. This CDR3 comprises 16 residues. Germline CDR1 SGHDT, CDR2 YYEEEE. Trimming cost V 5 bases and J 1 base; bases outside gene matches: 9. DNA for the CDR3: TGTGCCAGCAGGGATGAGAGGGGGCCTTCCTACAATGAGCAGTTCTTC. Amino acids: CASRDERGPSYNEQFF.

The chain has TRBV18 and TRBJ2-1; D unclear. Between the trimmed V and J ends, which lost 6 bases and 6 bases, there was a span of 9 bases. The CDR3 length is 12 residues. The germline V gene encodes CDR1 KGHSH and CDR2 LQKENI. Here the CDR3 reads CASSLDANEQFF. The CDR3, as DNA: TGTGCCAGCTCCCTAGACGCCAATGAGCAGTTCTTC.

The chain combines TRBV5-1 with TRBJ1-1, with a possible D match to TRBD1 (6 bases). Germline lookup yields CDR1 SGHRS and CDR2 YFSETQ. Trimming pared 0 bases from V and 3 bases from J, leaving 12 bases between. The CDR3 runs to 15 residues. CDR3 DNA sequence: TGCGCCAGCAGCTTGGACCCGGACAGTTACACTGAAGCTTTCTTT. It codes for CASSLDPDSYTEAFF.

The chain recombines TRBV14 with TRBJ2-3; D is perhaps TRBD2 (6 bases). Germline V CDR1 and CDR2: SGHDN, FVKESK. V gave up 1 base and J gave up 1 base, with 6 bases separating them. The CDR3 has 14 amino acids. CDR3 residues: CASSQAGGTDTQYF. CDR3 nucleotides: TGTGCCAGCAGCCAAGCGGGGGGCACAGATACGCAGTATTTT.

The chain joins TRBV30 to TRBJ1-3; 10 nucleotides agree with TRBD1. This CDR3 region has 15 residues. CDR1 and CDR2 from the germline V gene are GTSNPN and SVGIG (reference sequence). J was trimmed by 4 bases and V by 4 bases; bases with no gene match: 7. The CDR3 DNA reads TGTGCCTGGAATATTGACAGGGGGCTAGGAAACACCATATATTTT. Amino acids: CAWNIDRGLGNTIYF.

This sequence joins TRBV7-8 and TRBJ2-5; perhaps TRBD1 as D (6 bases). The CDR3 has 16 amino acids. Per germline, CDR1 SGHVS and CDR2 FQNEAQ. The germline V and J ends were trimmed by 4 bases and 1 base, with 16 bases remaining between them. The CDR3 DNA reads TGTGCCAGCAGCTCAGGGGCCTCAGGGACCCAAGAGACCCAGTACTTC. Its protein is CASSSGASGTQETQYF.

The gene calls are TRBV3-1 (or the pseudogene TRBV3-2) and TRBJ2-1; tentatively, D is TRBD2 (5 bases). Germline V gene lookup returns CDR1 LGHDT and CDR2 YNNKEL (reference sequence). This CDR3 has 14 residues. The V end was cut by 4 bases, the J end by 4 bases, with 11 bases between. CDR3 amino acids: CASSPLAGYNEQFF. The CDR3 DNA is TGTGCCAGCAGCCCCCTGGCGGGTTACAATGAGCAGTTCTTC.

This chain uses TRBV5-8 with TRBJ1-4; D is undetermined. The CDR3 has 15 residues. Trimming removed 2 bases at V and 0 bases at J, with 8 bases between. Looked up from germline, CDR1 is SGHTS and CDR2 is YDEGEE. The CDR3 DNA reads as TGTGCCAGCAGCTTTTCGGGAGCAACTAATGAAAAACTGTTTTTT. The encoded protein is CASSFSGATNEKLFF.

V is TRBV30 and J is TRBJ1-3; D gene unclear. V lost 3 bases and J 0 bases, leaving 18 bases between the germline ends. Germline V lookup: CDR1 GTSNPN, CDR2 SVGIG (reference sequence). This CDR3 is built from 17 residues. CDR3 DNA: TGTGCCTGGAGACCCTGGGGTGGAGGCCTCTCTGGAAACACCATATATTTT. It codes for CAWRPWGGGLSGNTIYF. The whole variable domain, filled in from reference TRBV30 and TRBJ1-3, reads SQTIHQWPATLVQPVGSPLSLECTVEGTSNPNLYWYRQAAGRGLQLLFYSVGIGQISSEVPQNLSASRPQDRQFILSSKKLLLSDSGFYLCAWRPWGGGLSGNTIYFGEGSWLTVV.

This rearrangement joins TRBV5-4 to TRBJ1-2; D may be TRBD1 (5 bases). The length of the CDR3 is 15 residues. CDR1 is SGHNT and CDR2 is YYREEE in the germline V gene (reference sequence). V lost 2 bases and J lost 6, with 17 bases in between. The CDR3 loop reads CASSLPTVGTDGYTF. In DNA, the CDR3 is TGTGCCAGCAGCTTACCGACAGTGGGGACTGATGGCTACACCTTC. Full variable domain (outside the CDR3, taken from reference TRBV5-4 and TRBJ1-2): ETGVTQSPTHLIKTRGQQVTLRCSSQSGHNTVSWYQQALGQGPQFIFQYYREEENGRGNFPPRFSGLQFPNYSSELNVNALELDDSALYLCASSLPTVGTDGYTFGSGTRLTVV.

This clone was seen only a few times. In DNA form, the CDR3 reads TGTGCCAGCAGCCAGGGGGCAGGGGGTGCCTACGAGCAGTACTTC. Its translation: CASSQGAGGAYEQYF. This rearrangement joins TRBV7-3 to TRBJ2-7; TRBD1 agrees at 8 bases. CDR3 length: 15 amino acids. The V segment lost 5 bases and the J segment 2 bases; nucleotides outside the gene matches: 8. Germline V gene data show CDR1 as SGHTA and CDR2 as FQGTGA.

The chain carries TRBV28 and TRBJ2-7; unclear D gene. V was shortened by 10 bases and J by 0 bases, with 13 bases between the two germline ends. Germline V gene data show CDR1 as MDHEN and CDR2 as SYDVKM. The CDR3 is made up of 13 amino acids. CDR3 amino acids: CATTTLSSYEQYF. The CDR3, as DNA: TGTGCCACCACGACATTGAGCTCCTACGAGCAGTACTTC. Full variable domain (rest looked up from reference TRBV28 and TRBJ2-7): DVKVTQSSRYLVKRTGEKVFLECVQDMDHENMFWYRQDPGLGLRLIYFSYDVKMKEKGDIPEGYSVSREKKERFSLILESASTNQTSMYLCATTTLSSYEQYFGPGTRLTVT.

CDR3 sequence: CASSLTGGFGNTIYF. CDR3 DNA sequence: TGTGCCAGCAGCTTAACGGGGGGTTTTGGAAACACCATATATTTT. The chain uses TRBV7-3 and TRBJ1-3, with D possibly TRBD1 on 5 matching bases. Trimming shortened V by 0 bases and J by 3 bases, and 9 bases separated the two germline ends. Germline CDR1 and CDR2: SGHTA and FQGTGA. The CDR3 is 15 residues long.